These T cell receptor beta chains were read from a single sample in a study of cytomegalovirus exposure and HLA in healthy donors. Using immunoSEQ multiplex PCR, the repertoire was profiled, and TCRdb retains in-frame clones only, with some absent. The profile shows under 130,000 clones, roughly 80% of them singletons. Sample: PBMCs. All receptors come from a female donor in good health and CMV-seropositive. The CDR3 runs from the conserved cysteine through the conserved F or W. Each record gives: clone size, V gene, J gene, D gene, CDR3 protein, CDR3 DNA. A D gene is named only where the DNA matches it firmly. Some rows mark clone size as missing; the rest say once, few, many or name a class of expanded clone.

clone size: .
V gene: TRBV28
J gene: TRBJ1-2
D gene: .
CDR3 protein: CASSSGYGYTF
CDR3 DNA: TGTGCCAGCAGCTCAGGGTATGGCTACACCTTC

clone size: .
V gene: TRBV9
J gene: TRBJ2-1
D gene: TRBD1
CDR3 protein: CASARFGDRESDEQFF
CDR3 DNA: TGTGCCAGCGCTCGATTCGGGGACAGGGAATCTGATGAGCAGTTCTTC

clone size: once
V gene: TRBV29-1
J gene: TRBJ2-2
D gene: .
CDR3 protein: CSVELGGKPGELFF
CDR3 DNA: TGCAGCGTTGAACTAGGAGGAAAACCCGGGGAGCTGTTTTTT

clone size: .
V gene: TRBV28
J gene: TRBJ1-5
D gene: TRBD1
CDR3 protein: CASRSWTGGNQPQHF
CDR3 DNA: TGTGCCAGCAGAAGTTGGACAGGGGGCAATCAGCCCCAGCATTTT

clone size: .
V gene: TRBV6-5
J gene: TRBJ1-1
D gene: .
CDR3 protein: CASSSRGGGTEAFF
CDR3 DNA: TGTGCCAGCAGTTCTCGGGGAGGGGGTACTGAAGCTTTCTTT

clone size: .
V gene: TRBV12-5
J gene: TRBJ2-7
D gene: TRBD1
CDR3 protein: CASGLRTGAYEQYF
CDR3 DNA: TGTGCTAGTGGTTTGAGGACAGGGGCCTACGAGCAGTACTTC

clone size: .
V gene: TRBV7-9
J gene: TRBJ2-1
D gene: TRBD1
CDR3 protein: CASSLWTGTTVYSYNEQFF
CDR3 DNA: TGTGCCAGCAGCCTCTGGACAGGGACGACTGTATACTCCTACAATGAGCAGTTCTTC

clone size: once
V gene: TRBV30
J gene: TRBJ1-5
D gene: .
CDR3 protein: CAWSMGGNQPQHF
CDR3 DNA: TGTGCCTGGAGTATGGGCGGCAATCAGCCCCAGCATTTT

clone size: .
V gene: TRBV28
J gene: TRBJ1-4
D gene: .
CDR3 protein: CASSLGGGSRGEKLFF
CDR3 DNA: TGTGCCAGCAGCCTCGGGGGGGGCAGTCGGGGCGAAAAACTGTTTTTT

clone size: .
V gene: TRBV28
J gene: TRBJ1-4
D gene: TRBD1
CDR3 protein: CASSPHRDRWNEKLFF
CDR3 DNA: TGTGCCAGCAGTCCCCACCGGGACAGGTGGAATGAAAAACTGTTTTTT

clone size: .
V gene: TRBV4-1
J gene: TRBJ2-3
D gene: TRBD1
CDR3 protein: CASSQGDRGSRDTQYF
CDR3 DNA: TGCGCCAGCAGCCAGGGGGACAGGGGGTCGAGAGATACGCAGTATTTT

clone size: .
V gene: TRBV7-9
J gene: TRBJ1-1
D gene: .
CDR3 protein: CASTRGRGTQSNLNTEAFF
CDR3 DNA: TGTGCCAGCACCCGAGGTCGTGGGACACAGTCTAACCTGAACACTGAAGCTTTCTTT

clone size: .
V gene: TRBV7-9
J gene: TRBJ1-1
D gene: TRBD1
CDR3 protein: CASSLGGGTALNTEAFF
CDR3 DNA: TGTGCCAGCAGCTTAGGCGGCGGGACAGCCTTGAACACTGAAGCTTTCTTT

clone size: .
V gene: TRBV6-6
J gene: TRBJ2-7
D gene: .
CDR3 protein: CASSLLGVPEQYF
CDR3 DNA: TGTGCCAGCAGTCTCCTGGGAGTACCCGAGCAGTACTTC

clone size: .
V gene: TRBV5-6
J gene: TRBJ1-2
D gene: .
CDR3 protein: CASSLGPGSAYGYTF
CDR3 DNA: TGTGCCAGCAGCTTGGGCCCAGGGTCCGCCTATGGCTACACCTTC

clone size: .
V gene: TRBV28
J gene: TRBJ2-1
D gene: TRBD2
CDR3 protein: CASSSRTSGRYNEQFF
CDR3 DNA: TGTGCCAGCAGTTCCCGGACTAGCGGGAGATACAATGAGCAGTTCTTC

clone size: .
V gene: TRBV30
J gene: TRBJ1-2
D gene: .
CDR3 protein: CAWSVTVGYTF
CDR3 DNA: TGTGCCTGGAGTGTAACTGTCGGCTACACCTTC

clone size: few
V gene: TRBV7-9
J gene: TRBJ1-2
D gene: .
CDR3 protein: CASSPSDRTAPNYGYTF
CDR3 DNA: TGTGCCAGCAGCCCTTCAGACAGGACGGCTCCTAACTATGGCTACACCTTC

clone size: .
V gene: TRBV5-1
J gene: TRBJ2-3
D gene: TRBD2
CDR3 protein: CASSRLAPRTDTQYF
CDR3 DNA: TGCGCCAGCAGCCGACTAGCACCACGCACAGATACGCAGTATTTT

clone size: .
V gene: TRBV13
J gene: TRBJ1-2
D gene: .
CDR3 protein: CASSFGGEPGYTF
CDR3 DNA: TGTGCCAGCAGCTTCGGGGGGGAGCCAGGCTACACCTTC

clone size: .
V gene: TRBV2
J gene: TRBJ1-2
D gene: .
CDR3 protein: CASRGAGPGYTF
CDR3 DNA: TGTGCCAGCAGGGGTGCAGGGCCTGGCTACACCTTC

clone size: .
V gene: TRBV7-9
J gene: TRBJ1-1
D gene: .
CDR3 protein: CASSLQGNTEAFF
CDR3 DNA: TGTGCCAGCAGCTTACAGGGGAACACTGAAGCTTTCTTT

clone size: .
V gene: TRBV28
J gene: TRBJ2-4
D gene: TRBD2
CDR3 protein: CASQRDPGQNIQYF
CDR3 DNA: TGTGCCAGCCAGCGGGACCCAGGCCAAAACATTCAGTACTTC

clone size: .
V gene: TRBV28
J gene: TRBJ1-5
D gene: TRBD1
CDR3 protein: CASRPQGLSNQPQHF
CDR3 DNA: TGTGCCAGCAGGCCACAGGGGTTAAGCAATCAGCCCCAGCATTTT

clone size: .
V gene: TRBV7-2
J gene: TRBJ1-1
D gene: .
CDR3 protein: CASSPLGGGMNTEAFF
CDR3 DNA: TGTGCCAGCAGCCCCTTAGGGGGGGGGATGAACACTGAAGCTTTCTTT

clone size: .
V gene: TRBV29-1
J gene: TRBJ1-5
D gene: TRBD1
CDR3 protein: CSGGQGINQPQHF
CDR3 DNA: TGCAGCGGCGGACAGGGTATCAATCAGCCCCAGCATTTT

clone size: .
V gene: TRBV18
J gene: TRBJ2-3
D gene: .
CDR3 protein: CASSPFGGGTDTQYF
CDR3 DNA: TGTGCCAGCTCACCCTTTGGCGGGGGCACAGATACGCAGTATTTT

clone size: .
V gene: TRBV2
J gene: TRBJ2-4
D gene: TRBD1
CDR3 protein: CASSVQGGGIQYF
CDR3 DNA: TGTGCCAGCAGTGTACAGGGGGGAGGCATTCAGTACTTC

clone size: .
V gene: TRBV5-5
J gene: TRBJ1-2
D gene: .
CDR3 protein: CASSLQGHYGYTF
CDR3 DNA: TGTGCCAGCAGCTTACAGGGTCACTATGGCTACACCTTC

clone size: .
V gene: TRBV14
J gene: TRBJ1-2
D gene: .
CDR3 protein: CASSLERGGYTF
CDR3 DNA: TGTGCCAGCAGCCTGGAAAGGGGTGGCTACACCTTC

clone size: .
V gene: TRBV6-1
J gene: TRBJ1-2
D gene: .
CDR3 protein: CASSMTASNYGYTF
CDR3 DNA: TGTGCCAGCAGTATGACAGCCTCTAACTATGGCTACACCTTC

clone size: few
V gene: TRBV6-1
J gene: TRBJ2-6
D gene: .
CDR3 protein: CASSEGTAGANVLTF
CDR3 DNA: TGTGCCAGCAGTGAAGGTACAGCTGGGGCCAACGTCCTGACTTTC

clone size: .
V gene: TRBV5-1
J gene: TRBJ2-3
D gene: .
CDR3 protein: CASRDSQKSPTDTQYF
CDR3 DNA: TGCGCCAGCAGGGACAGCCAAAAGAGCCCCACAGATACGCAGTATTTT

clone size: .
V gene: TRBV19
J gene: TRBJ1-1
D gene: .
CDR3 protein: CASNTPRWGTMNTEAFF
CDR3 DNA: TGTGCCAGTAATACCCCCCGGTGGGGGACTATGAACACTGAAGCTTTCTTT

clone size: .
V gene: TRBV18
J gene: TRBJ2-7
D gene: .
CDR3 protein: CASSPTTAGREQYF
CDR3 DNA: TGTGCCAGCTCACCAACGACCGCAGGGCGCGAGCAGTACTTC

clone size: .
V gene: TRBV30
J gene: TRBJ2-5
D gene: TRBD2
CDR3 protein: CAWSSGGGANKRTQYF
CDR3 DNA: TGTGCCTGGAGTTCCGGGGGAGGGGCTAACAAGAGAACCCAGTACTTC

clone size: .
V gene: TRBV5-1
J gene: TRBJ1-3
D gene: .
CDR3 protein: CASSPGTSGNTIYF
CDR3 DNA: TGCGCCAGCAGCCCGGGGACTTCTGGAAACACCATATATTTT

clone size: .
V gene: TRBV7-9
J gene: TRBJ2-7
D gene: TRBD1
CDR3 protein: CASSLEGQTYEQYF
CDR3 DNA: TGTGCCAGCAGCTTAGAGGGACAGACCTACGAGCAGTACTTC

clone size: .
V gene: TRBV21-1
J gene: TRBJ2-1
D gene: .
CDR3 protein: CASSKVETGAYNEQFF
CDR3 DNA: TGTGCCAGCAGCAAAGTTGAGACAGGGGCCTACAATGAGCAGTTCTTC